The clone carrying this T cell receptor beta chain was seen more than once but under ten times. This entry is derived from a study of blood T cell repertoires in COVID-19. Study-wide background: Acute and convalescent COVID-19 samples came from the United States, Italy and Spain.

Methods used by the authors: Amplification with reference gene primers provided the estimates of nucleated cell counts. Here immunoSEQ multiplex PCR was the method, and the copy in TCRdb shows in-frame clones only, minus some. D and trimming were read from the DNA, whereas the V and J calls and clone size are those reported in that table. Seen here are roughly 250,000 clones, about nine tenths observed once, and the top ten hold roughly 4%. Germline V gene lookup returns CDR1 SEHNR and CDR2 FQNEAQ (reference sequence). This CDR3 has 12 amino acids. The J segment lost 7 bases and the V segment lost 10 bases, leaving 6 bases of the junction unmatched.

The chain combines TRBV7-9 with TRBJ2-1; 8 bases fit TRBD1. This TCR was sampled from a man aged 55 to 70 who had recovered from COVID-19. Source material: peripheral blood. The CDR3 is CATDRVGNEQFF. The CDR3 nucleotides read TGTGCCACGGACAGGGTTGGAAATGAGCAGTTCTTC.